This entry concerns a single TCR beta chain. The antigen is undetermined. Primed by a sample-barcoded 5' primer and a J-beta primer mix, a second PCR proceeded for about 6 to 11 cycles. TCRdb recomputed calls from the 5' RACE reads with MiXCR, one row per CDR3 protein. The sample lists hundreds of thousands of distinct CDR3 sequences, just over 55% occurring once. These data originate in a study of blood T cells in healthy people across ages. Regarding the study as a whole: Researchers deemed the diversity estimates from one million T cells underestimates.

Trimming stripped 2 bases from V and 1 base from J, with 8 bases between. The germline gives CDR1 SQVTM, CDR2 ANQGSEA. This CDR3 has 14 residues. This chain uses TRBV29-1 with TRBJ2-2, with D possibly TRBD1 on 7 matching bases. Sequences were obtained from blood. The TCR originated in a man between 40 and 49 years old in good health. CDR3 DNA sequence: TGCAGCGTTGAACAGGGGGGGAACACCGGGGAGCTGTTTTTT. This translates into CSVEQGGNTGELFF.